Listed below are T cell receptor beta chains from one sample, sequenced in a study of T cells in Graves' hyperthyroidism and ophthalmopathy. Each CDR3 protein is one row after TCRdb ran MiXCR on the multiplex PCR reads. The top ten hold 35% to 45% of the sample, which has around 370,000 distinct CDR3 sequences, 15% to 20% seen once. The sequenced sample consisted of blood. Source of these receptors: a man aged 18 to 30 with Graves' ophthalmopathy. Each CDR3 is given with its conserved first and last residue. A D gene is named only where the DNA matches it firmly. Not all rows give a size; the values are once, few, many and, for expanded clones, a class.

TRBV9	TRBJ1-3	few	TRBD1	TGTGCCAGCAGCGTGGGACAGGGGTCTGGAAACACCATATATTTT	CASSVGQGSGNTIYF
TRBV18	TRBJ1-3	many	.	TGTGCCAGCTCACCACCAGGACGAAACACCATATATTTT	CASSPPGRNTIYF
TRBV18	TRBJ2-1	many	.	TGTGCCAGCTCACCACCATATGAAGGGCTGAACAATGAGCAGTTCTTC	CASSPPYEGLNNEQFF
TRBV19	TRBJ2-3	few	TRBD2	TGTGCCAGTAGTATGGAAGCGGGGGGGCCGGGGGATACGCAGTATTTT	CASSMEAGGPGDTQYF
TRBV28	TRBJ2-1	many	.	TGTGCCAGCAGTTCCCATCAGGGTTGGAATGAGCAGTTCTTC	CASSSHQGWNEQFF
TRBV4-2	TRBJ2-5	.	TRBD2	TGTGCCAGCAGCCAAGTGGTCGGACCGGCACTAGCGGGGGGGCCCGATAAAGAGACCCAGTACTTC	CASSQVVGPALAGGPDKETQYF
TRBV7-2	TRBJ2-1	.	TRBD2	TGTGCCAGCAGCTCGGGACAGCAGAGCGGGGGGCGGGGTGAGCAGTTCTTC	CASSSGQQSGGRGEQFF
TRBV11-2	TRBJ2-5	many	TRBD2	TGTGCCAGCAGCGCGGGACTAGCGGGGTGGGAGACCCAGTACTTC	CASSAGLAGWETQYF
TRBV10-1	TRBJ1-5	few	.	TGCGCCAGCAGTGAATCCCAGGGGATTCCGCCCCAGCATTTT	CASSESQGIPPQHF
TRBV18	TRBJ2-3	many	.	TGTGCCAGCTCACCCTCAGGGAATCAGGCGCAGTATTTT	CASSPSGNQAQYF
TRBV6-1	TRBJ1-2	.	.	TGTGCCAGCAGGTCCACCGATGGCTACACCTTC	CASRSTDGYTF
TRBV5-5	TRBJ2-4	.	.	TGTGCCAGCATCGATGGCGCCGGCCTAGCCAAAAACATTCAGTACTTC	CASIDGAGLAKNIQYF
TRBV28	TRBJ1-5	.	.	TGTGCCAGCAGCCTCCTGGCAGTGCATCAGCCCCAGCATTTT	CASSLLAVHQPQHF
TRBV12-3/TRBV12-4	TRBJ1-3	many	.	TGTGCCAGCAGTGATGGTCTCCTCTCTGGAAACACCATATATTTT	CASSDGLLSGNTIYF
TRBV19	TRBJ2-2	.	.	TGTGCCAGTAGATGGTGGGCTAGCGTCGACACCGGGGAGCTGTTTTTT	CASRWWASVDTGELFF
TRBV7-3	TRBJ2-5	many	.	TGTGCCAGCAGCTTACAGGGAGGACCCCAGTACTTC	CASSLQGGPQYF
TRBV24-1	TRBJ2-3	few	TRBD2	TGTGCCACCAGCCCTCTAGCGGGGGAGACCACAGATACGCAGTATTTT	CATSPLAGETTDTQYF